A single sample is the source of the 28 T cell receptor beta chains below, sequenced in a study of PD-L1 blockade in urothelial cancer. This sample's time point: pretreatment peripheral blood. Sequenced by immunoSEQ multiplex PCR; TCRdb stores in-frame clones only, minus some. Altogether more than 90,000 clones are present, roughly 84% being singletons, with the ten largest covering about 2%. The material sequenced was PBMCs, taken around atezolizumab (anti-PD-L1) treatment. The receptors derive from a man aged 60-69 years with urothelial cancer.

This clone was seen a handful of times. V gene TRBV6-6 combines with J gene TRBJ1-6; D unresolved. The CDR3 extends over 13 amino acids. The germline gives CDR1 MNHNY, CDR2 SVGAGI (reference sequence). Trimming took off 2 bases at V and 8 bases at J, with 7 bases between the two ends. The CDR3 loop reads CASSYEAHSPLHF. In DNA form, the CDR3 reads TGTGCCAGCAGTTACGAGGCTCATTCACCCCTCCACTTT.

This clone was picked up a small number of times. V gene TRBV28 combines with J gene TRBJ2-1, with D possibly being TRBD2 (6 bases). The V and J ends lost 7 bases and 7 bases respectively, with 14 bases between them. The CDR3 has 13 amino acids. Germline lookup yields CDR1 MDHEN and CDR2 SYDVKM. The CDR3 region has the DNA TGTGCCAGCACCGCACTTGGGAGGAATGAGCAGTTCTTC. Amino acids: CASTALGRNEQFF. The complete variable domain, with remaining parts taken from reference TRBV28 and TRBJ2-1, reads DVKVTQSSRYLVKRTGEKVFLECVQDMDHENMFWYRQDPGLGLRLIYFSYDVKMKEKGDIPEGYSVSREKKERFSLILESASTNQTSMYLCASTALGRNEQFFGPGTRLTVL.

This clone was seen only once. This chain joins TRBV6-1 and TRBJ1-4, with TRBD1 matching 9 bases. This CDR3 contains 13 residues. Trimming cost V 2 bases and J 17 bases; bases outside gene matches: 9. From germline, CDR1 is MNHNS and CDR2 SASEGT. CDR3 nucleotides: TGTGCCAGCAGTGAATCGGGCAGGGGACAGGGATTTTTT. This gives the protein CASSESGRGQGFF.

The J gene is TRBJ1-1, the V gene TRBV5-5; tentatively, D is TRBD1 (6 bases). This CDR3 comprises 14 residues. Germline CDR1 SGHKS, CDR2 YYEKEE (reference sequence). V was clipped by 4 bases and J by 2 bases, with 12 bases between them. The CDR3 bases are TGTGCCAGCAGCCCTCAGGGGTTAAACACTGAAGCTTTCTTT. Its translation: CASSPQGLNTEAFF.

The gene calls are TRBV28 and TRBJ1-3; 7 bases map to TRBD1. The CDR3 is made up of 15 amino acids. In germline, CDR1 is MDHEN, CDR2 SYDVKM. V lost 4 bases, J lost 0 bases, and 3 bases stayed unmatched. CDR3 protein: CASSSTGHSGNTIYF. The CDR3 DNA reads TGTGCCAGCAGTTCGACAGGGCACTCTGGAAACACCATATATTTT.

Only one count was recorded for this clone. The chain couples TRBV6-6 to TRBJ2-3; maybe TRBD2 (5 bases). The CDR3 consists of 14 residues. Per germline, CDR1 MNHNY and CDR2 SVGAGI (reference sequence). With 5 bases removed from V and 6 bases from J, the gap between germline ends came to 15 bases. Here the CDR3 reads CASSPGLTPDTQYF. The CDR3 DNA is TGTGCCAGCAGTCCCGGACTTACCCCGGATACGCAGTATTTT.

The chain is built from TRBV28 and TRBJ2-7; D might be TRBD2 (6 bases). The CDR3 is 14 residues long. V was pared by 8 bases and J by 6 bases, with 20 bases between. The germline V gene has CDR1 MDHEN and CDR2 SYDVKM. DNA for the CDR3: TGTGCCAGCTTGGAGGGAACGAATACGGCCGAGCAGTACTTC. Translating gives CASLEGTNTAEQYF.

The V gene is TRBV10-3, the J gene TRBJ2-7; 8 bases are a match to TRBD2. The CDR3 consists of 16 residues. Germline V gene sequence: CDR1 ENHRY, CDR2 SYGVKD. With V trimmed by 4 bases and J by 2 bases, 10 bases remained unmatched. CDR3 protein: CAISAPTAGGTYEQYF. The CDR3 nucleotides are TGTGCCATCAGTGCCCCGACGGCGGGGGGCACCTACGAGCAGTACTTC.

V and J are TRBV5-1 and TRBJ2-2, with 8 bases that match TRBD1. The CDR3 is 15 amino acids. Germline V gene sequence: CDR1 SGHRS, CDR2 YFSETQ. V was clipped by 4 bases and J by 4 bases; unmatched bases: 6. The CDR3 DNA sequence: TGCGCCAGCAGCGCCCGACAGGGGACCACCGGGGAGCTGTTTTTT. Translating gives CASSARQGTTGELFF.

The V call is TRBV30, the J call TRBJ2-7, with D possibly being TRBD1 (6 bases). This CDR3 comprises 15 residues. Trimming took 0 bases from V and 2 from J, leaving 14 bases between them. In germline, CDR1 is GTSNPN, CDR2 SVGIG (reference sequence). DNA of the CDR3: TGTGCCTGGAGTGTGGGCAGGGGCCTTGCCTACGAGCAGTACTTC. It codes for CAWSVGRGLAYEQYF.

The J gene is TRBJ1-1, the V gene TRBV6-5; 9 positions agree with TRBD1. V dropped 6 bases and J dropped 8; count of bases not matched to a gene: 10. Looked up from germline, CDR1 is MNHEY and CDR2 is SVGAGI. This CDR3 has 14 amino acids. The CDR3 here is CASSPGTGRMEAFF. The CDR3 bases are TGTGCCAGCAGCCCCGGGACAGGGAGAATGGAAGCTTTCTTT.

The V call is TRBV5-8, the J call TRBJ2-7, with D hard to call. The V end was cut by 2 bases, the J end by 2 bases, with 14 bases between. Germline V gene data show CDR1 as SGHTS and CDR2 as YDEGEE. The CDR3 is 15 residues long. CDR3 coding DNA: TGTGCCAGCAGCTTCGCCCTAGACGGAACCTACGAGCAGTACTTC. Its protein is CASSFALDGTYEQYF.

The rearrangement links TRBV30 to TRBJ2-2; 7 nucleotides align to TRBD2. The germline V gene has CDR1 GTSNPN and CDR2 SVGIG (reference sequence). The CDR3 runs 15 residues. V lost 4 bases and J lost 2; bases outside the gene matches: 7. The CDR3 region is CAWNAGVRNTGELFF. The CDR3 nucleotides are TGTGCCTGGAATGCGGGAGTGAGAAACACCGGGGAGCTGTTTTTT.

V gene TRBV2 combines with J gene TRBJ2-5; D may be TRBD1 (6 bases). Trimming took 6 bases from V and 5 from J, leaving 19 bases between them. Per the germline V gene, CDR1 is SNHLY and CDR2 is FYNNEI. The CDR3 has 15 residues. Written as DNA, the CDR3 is TGTGCCAGCAGGCCGTGGGGTTCAGGGGACGAGACCCAGTACTTC. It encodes CASRPWGSGDETQYF.

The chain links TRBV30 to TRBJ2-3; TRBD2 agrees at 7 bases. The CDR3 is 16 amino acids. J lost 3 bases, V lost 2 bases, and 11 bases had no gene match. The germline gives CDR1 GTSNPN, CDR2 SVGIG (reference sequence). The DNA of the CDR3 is TGTGCCTGGAGTCTGATCCCGGGACTACCTACAGATACGCAGTATTTT. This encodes CAWSLIPGLPTDTQYF.

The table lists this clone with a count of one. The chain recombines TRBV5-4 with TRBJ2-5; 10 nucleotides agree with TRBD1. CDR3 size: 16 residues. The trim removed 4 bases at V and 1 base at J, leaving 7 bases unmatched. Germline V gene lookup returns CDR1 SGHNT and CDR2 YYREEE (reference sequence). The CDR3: CASSLSGTGAQETQYF. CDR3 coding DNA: TGTGCCAGCAGCCTATCCGGGACAGGGGCCCAAGAGACCCAGTACTTC.

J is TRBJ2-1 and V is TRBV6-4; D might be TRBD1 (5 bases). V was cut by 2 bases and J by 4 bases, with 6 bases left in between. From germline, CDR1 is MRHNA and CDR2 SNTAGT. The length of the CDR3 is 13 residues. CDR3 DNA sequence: TGTGCCAGCAGTGACCAGGGTTACAATGAGCAGTTCTTC. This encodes CASSDQGYNEQFF.

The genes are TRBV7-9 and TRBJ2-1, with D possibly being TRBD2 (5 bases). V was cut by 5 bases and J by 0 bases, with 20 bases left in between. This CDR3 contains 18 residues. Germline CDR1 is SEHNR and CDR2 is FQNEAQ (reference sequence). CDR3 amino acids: CASSPRDIGPSSYNEQFF. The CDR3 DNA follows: TGTGCCAGCAGCCCCCGGGATATCGGACCCAGCTCCTACAATGAGCAGTTCTTC.

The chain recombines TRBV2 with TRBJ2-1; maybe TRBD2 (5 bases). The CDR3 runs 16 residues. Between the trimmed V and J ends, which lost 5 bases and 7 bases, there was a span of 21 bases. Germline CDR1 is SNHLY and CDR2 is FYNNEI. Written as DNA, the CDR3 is TGTGCCAGCAGTAATGTTCGGACGGCGGGCCCAAATGAGCAGTTCTTC. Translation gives CASSNVRTAGPNEQFF.

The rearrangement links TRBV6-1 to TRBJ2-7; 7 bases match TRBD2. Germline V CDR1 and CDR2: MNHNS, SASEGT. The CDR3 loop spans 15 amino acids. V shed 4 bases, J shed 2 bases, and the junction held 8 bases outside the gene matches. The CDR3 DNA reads TGTGCCAGCAGTGTCCTGGGGGGGGTTCCCTACGAGCAGTACTTC. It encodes CASSVLGGVPYEQYF.

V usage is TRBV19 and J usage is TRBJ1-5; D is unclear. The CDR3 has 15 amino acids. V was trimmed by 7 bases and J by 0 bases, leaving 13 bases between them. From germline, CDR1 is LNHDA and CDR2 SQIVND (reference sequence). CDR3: CASKTLEYSNQPQHF. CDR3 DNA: TGTGCCAGTAAAACGTTGGAGTATAGCAATCAGCCCCAGCATTTT.

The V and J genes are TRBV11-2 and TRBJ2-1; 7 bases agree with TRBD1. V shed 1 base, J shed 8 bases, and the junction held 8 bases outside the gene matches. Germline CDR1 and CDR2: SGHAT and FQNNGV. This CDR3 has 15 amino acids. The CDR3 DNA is TGTGCCAGCAGCTTAGCCGACAGGGAAAGCGATGAGCAGTTCTTC. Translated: CASSLADRESDEQFF.

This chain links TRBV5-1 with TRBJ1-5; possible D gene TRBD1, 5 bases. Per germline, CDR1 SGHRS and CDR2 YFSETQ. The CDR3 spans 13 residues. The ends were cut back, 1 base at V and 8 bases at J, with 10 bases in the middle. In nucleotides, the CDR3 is TGCGCCAGCAGCTTGATCGGCAGGGAGCCCCAGCATTTT. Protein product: CASSLIGREPQHF. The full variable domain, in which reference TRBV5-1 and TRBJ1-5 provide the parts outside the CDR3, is KAGVTQTPRYLIKTRGQQVTLSCSPISGHRSVSWYQQTPGQGLQFLFEYFSETQRNKGNFPGRFSGRQFSNSRSEMNVSTLELGDSALYLCASSLIGREPQHFGDGTRLSIL.

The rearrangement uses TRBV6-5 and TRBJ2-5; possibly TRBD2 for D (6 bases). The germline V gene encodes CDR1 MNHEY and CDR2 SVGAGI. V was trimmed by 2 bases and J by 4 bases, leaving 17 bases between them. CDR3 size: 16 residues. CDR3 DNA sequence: TGTGCCAGCAGTTACGCAGGGTCCGGGACTGGAGAGACCCAGTACTTC. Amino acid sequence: CASSYAGSGTGETQYF.

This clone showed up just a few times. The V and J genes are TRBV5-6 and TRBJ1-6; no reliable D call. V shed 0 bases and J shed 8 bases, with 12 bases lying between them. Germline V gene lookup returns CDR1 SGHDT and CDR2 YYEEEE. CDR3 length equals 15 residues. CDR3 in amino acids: CASSLVSGFDSPLHF. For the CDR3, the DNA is TGTGCCAGCAGCTTGGTATCCGGGTTCGATTCACCCCTCCACTTT.

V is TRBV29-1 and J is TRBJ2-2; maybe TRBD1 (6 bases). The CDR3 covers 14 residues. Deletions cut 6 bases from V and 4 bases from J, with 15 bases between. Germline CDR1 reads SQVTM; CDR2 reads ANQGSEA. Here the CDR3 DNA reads TGCAGCGTCTTACGGACAGAGGGCACCGGGGAGCTGTTTTTT. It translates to CSVLRTEGTGELFF.

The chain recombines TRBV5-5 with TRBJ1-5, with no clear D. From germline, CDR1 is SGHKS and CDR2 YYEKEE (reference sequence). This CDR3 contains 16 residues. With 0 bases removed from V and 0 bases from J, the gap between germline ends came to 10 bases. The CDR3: CASSLEPVYSNQPQHF. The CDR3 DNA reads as TGTGCCAGCAGCTTGGAACCGGTTTATAGCAATCAGCCCCAGCATTTT.

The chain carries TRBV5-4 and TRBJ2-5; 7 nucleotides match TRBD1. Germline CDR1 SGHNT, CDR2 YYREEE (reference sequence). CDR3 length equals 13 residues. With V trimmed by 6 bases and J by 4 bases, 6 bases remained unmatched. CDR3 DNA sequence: TGTGCCAGCAACCTACAGGGGACAGAGACCCAGTACTTC. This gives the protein CASNLQGTETQYF.